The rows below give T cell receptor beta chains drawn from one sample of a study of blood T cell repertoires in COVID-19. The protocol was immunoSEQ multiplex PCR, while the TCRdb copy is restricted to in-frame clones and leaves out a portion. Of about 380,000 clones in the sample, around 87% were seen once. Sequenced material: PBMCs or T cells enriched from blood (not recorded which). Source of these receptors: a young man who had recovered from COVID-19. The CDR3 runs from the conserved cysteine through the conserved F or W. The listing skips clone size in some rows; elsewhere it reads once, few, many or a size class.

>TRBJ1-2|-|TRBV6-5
CASSYSIGRTDNGYTF
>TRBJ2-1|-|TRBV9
CASSQIFRGAHEQFF
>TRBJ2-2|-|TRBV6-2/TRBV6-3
CASSLDRANTGELFF
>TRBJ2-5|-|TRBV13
CASSRRDSETQYF
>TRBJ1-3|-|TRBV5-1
CASSLAGVFSGNTIYF
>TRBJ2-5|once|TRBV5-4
CASSLVGRSEETQYF
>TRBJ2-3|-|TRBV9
CASSPRGGTSDTQYF
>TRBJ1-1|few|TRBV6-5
CASSYSDRADTEAFF
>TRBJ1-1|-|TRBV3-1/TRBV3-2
CASSRLGRGITEAFF
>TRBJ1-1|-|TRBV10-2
CASSQSTPAFF
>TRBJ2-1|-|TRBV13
CASSSPLREEQFF
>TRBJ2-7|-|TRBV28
CASRQDPTYEQYF
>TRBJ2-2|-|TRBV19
CASKTSGPSNTGELFF
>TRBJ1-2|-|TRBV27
CASRGTGTGSYGYTF
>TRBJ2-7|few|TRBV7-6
CASSLFERGGYEQYF
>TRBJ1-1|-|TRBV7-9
CASSLGLFMNTEAFF
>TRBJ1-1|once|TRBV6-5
CASISEGGTEAFF